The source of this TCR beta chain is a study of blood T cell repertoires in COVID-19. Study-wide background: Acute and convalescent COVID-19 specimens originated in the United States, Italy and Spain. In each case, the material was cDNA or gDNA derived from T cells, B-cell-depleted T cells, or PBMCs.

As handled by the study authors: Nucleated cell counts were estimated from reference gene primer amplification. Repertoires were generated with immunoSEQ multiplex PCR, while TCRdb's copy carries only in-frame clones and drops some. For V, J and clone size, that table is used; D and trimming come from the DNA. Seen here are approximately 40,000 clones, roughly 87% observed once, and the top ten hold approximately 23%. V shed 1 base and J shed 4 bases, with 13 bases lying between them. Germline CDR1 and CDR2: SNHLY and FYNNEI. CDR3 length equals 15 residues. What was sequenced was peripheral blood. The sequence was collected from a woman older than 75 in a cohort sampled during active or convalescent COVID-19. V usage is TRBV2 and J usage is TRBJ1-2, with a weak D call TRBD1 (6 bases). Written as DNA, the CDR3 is TGTGCCAGCAGTGAAGGGGCAGGGGATCTCTATGGCTACACCTTC. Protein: CASSEGAGDLYGYTF.